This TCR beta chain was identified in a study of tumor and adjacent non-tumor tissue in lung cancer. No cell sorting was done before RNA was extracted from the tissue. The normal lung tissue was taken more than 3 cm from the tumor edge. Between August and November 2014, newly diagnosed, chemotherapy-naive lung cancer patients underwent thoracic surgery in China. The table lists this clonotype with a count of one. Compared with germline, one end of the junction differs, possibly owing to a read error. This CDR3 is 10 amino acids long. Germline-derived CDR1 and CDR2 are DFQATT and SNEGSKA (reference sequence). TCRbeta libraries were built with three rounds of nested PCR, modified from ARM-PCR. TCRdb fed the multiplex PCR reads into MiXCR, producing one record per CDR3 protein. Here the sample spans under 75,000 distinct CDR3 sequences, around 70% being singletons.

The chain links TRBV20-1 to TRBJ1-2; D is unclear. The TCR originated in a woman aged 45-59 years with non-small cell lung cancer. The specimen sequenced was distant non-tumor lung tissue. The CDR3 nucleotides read TGCAGTGCTAGAAGCTATGACTACACATTC. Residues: CSARSYDYTF.